The 17 T cell receptor beta chains below come from one sample, sequenced in a study of blood T cell repertoires in COVID-19. This table comes from immunoSEQ multiplex PCR, and its TCRdb copy is limited to in-frame clones, with some not included. The sample records approximately 200,000 clones, approximately 86% being singletons. Sequenced input: peripheral blood. These receptors came from a woman aged 25 to 39 with active or convalescent COVID-19.

The chain uses TRBV3-1 (or the pseudogene TRBV3-2) and TRBJ2-5, with 13 bases matching TRBD2. CDR1 and CDR2 (germline): LGHDT, YNNKEL (reference sequence). Trimming removed 4 bases from V and 5 bases from J; junction bases left unmatched: 4. CDR3 length equals 15 residues. CDR3 residues: CASSLGLAGVETQYF. The CDR3 DNA sequence: TGTGCCAGCAGCCTCGGACTAGCGGGAGTTGAGACCCAGTACTTC.

This chain connects TRBV14 to TRBJ2-5; 11 bases fit TRBD2. CDR3 size: 16 residues. V gave up 2 bases and J gave up 5 bases; unmatched junction bases: 7. CDR1 is SGHDN and CDR2 is FVKESK in the germline V gene. Written as DNA, the CDR3 is TGTGCCAGCAGCCAAACGGGACTAGCGGTTACTGAGACCCAGTACTTC. As protein: CASSQTGLAVTETQYF.

The gene calls are TRBV6-5 and TRBJ2-2; D gene unclear. Germline values: CDR1 MNHEY, CDR2 SVGAGI. Trimming took 6 bases from V and 4 from J, leaving 3 bases between them. This CDR3 region has 11 residues. The CDR3 DNA reads TGTGCCAGCAGCAGCACCGGGGAGCTGTTTTTT. Its protein product is CASSSTGELFF.

The chain has TRBV5-1 and TRBJ2-1; D is uncertain. Trimming shortened V by 1 base and J by 7 bases, and 9 bases separated the two germline ends. The germline gives CDR1 SGHRS, CDR2 YFSETQ. The CDR3 spans 13 residues. The CDR3, as DNA: TGCGCCAGCAGCTTGTCACAGCTTAATGAGCAGTTCTTC. Translating gives CASSLSQLNEQFF.

This chain connects TRBV6-5 to TRBJ1-1, with TRBD1 matching 8 bases. With V trimmed by 7 bases and J by 6 bases, 4 bases remained unmatched. CDR1 MNHEY and CDR2 SVGAGI come from the germline V gene. This CDR3 has 12 residues. The CDR3 here is CASNRGAPEAFF. The CDR3 DNA follows: TGTGCCAGCAACAGGGGGGCACCTGAAGCTTTCTTT.

J is TRBJ1-1 and V is TRBV5-1; D remains ambiguous. The CDR3 sequence is 13 residues long. Trimming took 0 bases from V and 10 from J, leaving 13 bases between them. The germline V gene has CDR1 SGHRS and CDR2 YFSETQ. The CDR3 here is CASSLGPGGVAFF. Written as DNA, the CDR3 is TGCGCCAGCAGCTTGGGGCCAGGCGGGGTAGCTTTCTTT.

This clone was counted a single time. The chain combines TRBV23-1 with TRBJ2-6, with 10 bases that match TRBD1. TRBV23-1 is given ORF status, its function remaining uncertain. The J segment lost 4 bases and the V segment lost 4 bases, leaving 7 bases of the junction unmatched. This CDR3 has 17 residues. As DNA, the CDR3 is TGCGCCAGCAGTCCGTGGACAGGGGGAGTGGGGGCCAACGTCCTGACTTTC. It translates to CASSPWTGGVGANVLTF.

The DNA for the CDR3 is TGTGCCAGCACCGCCCGGACTAGCGGGAAAGAGACCCAGTACTTC. Translating it yields CASTARTSGKETQYF. The rearrangement joins TRBV2 to TRBJ2-5; 12 bases line up with TRBD2. Germline CDR1 SNHLY, CDR2 FYNNEI. The CDR3 has 15 residues. V dropped 7 bases and J dropped 3; count of bases not matched to a gene: 6.

This clone was counted ten times or more. This rearrangement joins TRBV7-8 to TRBJ1-1; TRBD1 matches 9 bases. J gave up 4 bases and V 5 bases, and 2 bases lay outside the gene matches. The CDR3 consists of 13 residues. Germline assignment: CDR1 SGHVS and CDR2 FQNEAQ. CDR3 sequence (DNA): TGTGCCAGCAGCCAGGACAGGGGCACTGAAGCTTTCTTT. It specifies CASSQDRGTEAFF.

In DNA form, the CDR3 reads TGTGCCAGCAGTGAAGAGTTAGGGCTAGCGACAGATACGCAGTATTTT. It is translated as CASSEELGLATDTQYF. The chain links TRBV2 to TRBJ2-3, with a weak D call TRBD2 (6 bases). The CDR3 has 16 residues. Germline V gives CDR1 SNHLY, CDR2 FYNNEI. V gave up 1 base and J gave up 3 bases, with 14 bases separating them.

J is TRBJ1-1 and V is TRBV10-3, with TRBD1 as a possible D gene (5 bases). Looked up from germline, CDR1 is ENHRY and CDR2 is SYGVKD. This CDR3 region has 13 residues. Trimming stripped 7 bases from V and 6 bases from J, with 15 bases between. The CDR3 nucleotides read TGTGCCATCACCGGGACGGGGGGGTCTGAAGCTTTCTTT. As protein: CAITGTGGSEAFF.

The gene calls are TRBV7-9 and TRBJ1-2; D remains unclear. V dropped 1 base and J dropped 6 bases, with 12 bases sitting between them. The germline V gene encodes CDR1 SEHNR and CDR2 FQNEAQ (reference sequence). This CDR3 is built from 14 residues. CDR3 DNA: TGTGCCAGCAGCTTAGATCAGGTCTCCCATGGCTACACCTTC. This encodes CASSLDQVSHGYTF. The variable domain in full, completed from reference TRBV7-9 and TRBJ1-2, reads DTGVSQNPRHKITKRGQNVTFRCDPISEHNRLYWYRQTLGQGPEFLTYFQNEAQLEKSRLLSDRFSAERPKGSFSTLEIQRTEQGDSAMYLCASSLDQVSHGYTFGSGTRLTVV.

The CDR3 sequence: CASSPRGGEKLFF. CDR3 bases: TGTGCCAGCTCACCGAGGGGAGGAGAAAAACTGTTTTTT. J is TRBJ1-4 and V is TRBV18; a possible D gene is TRBD1 (5 bases). This CDR3 is 13 amino acids long. CDR1 is KGHSH, CDR2 LQKENI, per germline. V was cut by 3 bases and J by 8 bases, with 10 bases left in between.

The V call is TRBV7-9, the J call TRBJ2-3, with D tentatively TRBD1 (6 bases). Germline CDR1 SEHNR, CDR2 FQNEAQ (reference sequence). This CDR3 is 15 amino acids long. V dropped 2 bases and J dropped 3 bases, with 12 bases sitting between them. CDR3 amino acids: CASSLTGLPTDTQYF. As DNA, the CDR3 is TGTGCCAGCAGCTTAACAGGGCTACCGACAGATACGCAGTATTTT.

This clone has just a few counts. The chain is built from TRBV27 and TRBJ2-7; perhaps TRBD2 as D (6 bases). V lost 6 bases, J lost 6 bases, and 18 bases lay in between. The germline gives CDR1 MNHEY, CDR2 SMNVEV (reference sequence). This CDR3 region has 14 residues. The CDR3 is CASRDYTDLSEQYF. The CDR3 DNA reads TGTGCCAGCAGGGACTACACCGATTTGAGCGAGCAGTACTTC.

The J gene is TRBJ2-3, the V gene TRBV6-1; D not resolved. CDR1 and CDR2 (germline): MNHNS, SASEGT. Trimming removed 2 bases at V and 1 base at J, with 16 bases between. The CDR3 has 17 residues. In DNA form, the CDR3 reads TGTGCCAGCAGTGAAAATTCCCAAACAGTTCGCACAGATACGCAGTATTTT. As protein: CASSENSQTVRTDTQYF.

The chain is built from TRBV5-1 and TRBJ2-5; 8 bases line up with TRBD2. V shed 4 bases, J shed 7 bases, and the junction held 12 bases outside the gene matches. Germline V lookup: CDR1 SGHRS, CDR2 YFSETQ. This CDR3 has 15 residues. The CDR3 loop reads CASSGTRGVPGTQYF. For the CDR3, the DNA is TGCGCCAGCAGCGGGACTAGAGGGGTTCCGGGGACCCAGTACTTC.